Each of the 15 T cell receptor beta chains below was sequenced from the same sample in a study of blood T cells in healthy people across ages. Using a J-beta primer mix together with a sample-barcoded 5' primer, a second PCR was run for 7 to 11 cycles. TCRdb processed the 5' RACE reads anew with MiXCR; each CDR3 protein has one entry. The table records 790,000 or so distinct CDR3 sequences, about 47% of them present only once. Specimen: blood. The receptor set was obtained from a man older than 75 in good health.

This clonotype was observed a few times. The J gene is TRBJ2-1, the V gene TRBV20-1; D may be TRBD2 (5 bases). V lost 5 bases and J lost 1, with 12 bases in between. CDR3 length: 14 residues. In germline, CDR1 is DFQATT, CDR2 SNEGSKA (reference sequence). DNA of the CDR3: TGCAGTGCTGGGAGCCAGGATTCCTACAATGAGCAGTTCTTC. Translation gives CSAGSQDSYNEQFF.

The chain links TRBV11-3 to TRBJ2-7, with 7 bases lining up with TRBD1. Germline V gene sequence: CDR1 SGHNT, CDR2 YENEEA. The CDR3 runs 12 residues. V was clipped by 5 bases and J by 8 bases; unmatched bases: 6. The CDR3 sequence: CASSRDSFQQYF. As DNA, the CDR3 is TGTGCCAGCAGCCGGGACAGTTTTCAGCAGTACTTC.

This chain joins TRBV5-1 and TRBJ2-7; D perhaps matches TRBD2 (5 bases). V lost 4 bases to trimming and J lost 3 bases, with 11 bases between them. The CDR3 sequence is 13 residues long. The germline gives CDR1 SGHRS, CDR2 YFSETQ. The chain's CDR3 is CASSHGKNYEQYF. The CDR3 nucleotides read TGCGCCAGCAGCCACGGGAAAAACTACGAGCAGTACTTC.

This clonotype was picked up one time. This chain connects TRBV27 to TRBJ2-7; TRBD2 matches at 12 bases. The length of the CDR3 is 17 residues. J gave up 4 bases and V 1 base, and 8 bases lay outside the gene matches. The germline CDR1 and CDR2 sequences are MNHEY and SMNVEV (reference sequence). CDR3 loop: CASSLLASSGGDYEQYF. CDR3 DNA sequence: TGTGCCAGCAGTTTATTGGCCTCTAGCGGGGGGGATTACGAGCAGTACTTC.

The CDR3 is CSAQGLAGGQFF. In nucleotides, the CDR3 is TGCAGTGCCCAGGGACTAGCGGGGGGGCAGTTCTTC. The chain has TRBV20-1 and TRBJ2-1, with TRBD2 matching over 15 bases. J gave up 12 bases and V 6 bases, and 3 bases lay outside the gene matches. The CDR3 spans 12 residues. The germline gives CDR1 DFQATT, CDR2 SNEGSKA (reference sequence).

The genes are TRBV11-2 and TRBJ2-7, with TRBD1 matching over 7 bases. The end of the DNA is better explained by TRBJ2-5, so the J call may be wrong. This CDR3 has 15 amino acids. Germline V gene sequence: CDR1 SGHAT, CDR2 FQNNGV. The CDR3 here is CASSPLDRLRETQYF. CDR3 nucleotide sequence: TGTGCCAGCAGCCCCTTGGACAGGCTGCGGGAGACCCAGTACTTC.

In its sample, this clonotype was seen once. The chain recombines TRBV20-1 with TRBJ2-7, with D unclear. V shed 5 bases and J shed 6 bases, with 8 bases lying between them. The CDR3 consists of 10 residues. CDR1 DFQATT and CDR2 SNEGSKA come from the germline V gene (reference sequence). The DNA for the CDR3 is TGCAGTGCTGGTGAGGCCGAGCAGTACTTC. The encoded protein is CSAGEAEQYF.

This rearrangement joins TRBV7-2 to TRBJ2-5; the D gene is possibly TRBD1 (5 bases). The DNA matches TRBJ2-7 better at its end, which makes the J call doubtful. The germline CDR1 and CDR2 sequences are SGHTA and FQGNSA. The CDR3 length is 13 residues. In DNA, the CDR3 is TGTGCCAGCAGGCCTACAGGCGAGTACGAGCAGTACTTC. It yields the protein CASRPTGEYEQYF.

This chain's CDR3 is CASSLDRGLQETQYF. The CDR3 coding sequence is TGTGCCAGCTCACTTGACAGGGGCCTACAAGAGACCCAGTACTTC. The V call is TRBV18, the J call TRBJ2-5, with 8 bases identical to TRBD1. V was clipped by 4 bases and J by 2 bases; unmatched bases: 6. CDR1 and CDR2 (germline): KGHSH, LQKENI. CDR3 length: 15 amino acids. Using reference TRBV18 and TRBJ2-5 for the parts outside the CDR3, the full variable domain is NAGVMQNPRHLVRRRGQEARLRCSPMKGHSHVYWYRQLPEEGLKFMVYLQKENIIDESGMPKERFSAEFPKEGPSILRIQQVVRGDSAAYFCASSLDRGLQETQYFGPGTRLLVL.

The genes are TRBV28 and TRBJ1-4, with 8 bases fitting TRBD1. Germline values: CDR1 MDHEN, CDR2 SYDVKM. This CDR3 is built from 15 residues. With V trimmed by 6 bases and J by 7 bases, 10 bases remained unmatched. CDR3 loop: CASRGTGEVREKLFF. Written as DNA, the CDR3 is TGTGCCAGCAGGGGGACAGGTGAAGTACGTGAAAAACTGTTTTTT. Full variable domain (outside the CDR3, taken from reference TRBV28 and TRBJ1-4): DVKVTQSSRYLVKRTGEKVFLECVQDMDHENMFWYRQDPGLGLRLIYFSYDVKMKEKGDIPEGYSVSREKKERFSLILESASTNQTSMYLCASRGTGEVREKLFFGSGTQLSVL.

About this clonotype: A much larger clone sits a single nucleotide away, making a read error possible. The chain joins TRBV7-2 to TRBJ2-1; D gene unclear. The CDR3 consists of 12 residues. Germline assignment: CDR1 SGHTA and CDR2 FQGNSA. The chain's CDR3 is CASSASYTEQFF. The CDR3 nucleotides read TGTGCCAGCAGCGCCTCCTACACTGAGCAGTTCTTC.

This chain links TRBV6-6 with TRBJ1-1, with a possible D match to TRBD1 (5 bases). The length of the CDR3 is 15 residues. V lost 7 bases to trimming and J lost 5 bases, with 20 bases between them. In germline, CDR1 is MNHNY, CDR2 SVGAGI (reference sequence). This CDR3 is CASIPLMDKGTEAFF. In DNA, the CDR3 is TGTGCCAGCATCCCCCTAATGGACAAGGGGACTGAAGCTTTCTTT.

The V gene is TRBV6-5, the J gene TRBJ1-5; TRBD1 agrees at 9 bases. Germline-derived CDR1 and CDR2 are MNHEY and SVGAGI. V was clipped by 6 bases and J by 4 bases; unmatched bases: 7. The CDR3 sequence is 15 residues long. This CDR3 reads CASREGTGRNQPQHF. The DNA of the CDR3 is TGTGCCAGCAGAGAGGGGACAGGGCGAAATCAGCCCCAGCATTTT.

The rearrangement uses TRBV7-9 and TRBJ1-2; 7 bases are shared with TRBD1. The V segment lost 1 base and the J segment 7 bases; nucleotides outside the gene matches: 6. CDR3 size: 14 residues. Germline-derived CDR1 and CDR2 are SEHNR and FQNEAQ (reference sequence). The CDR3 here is CASSLDGQGGGYTF. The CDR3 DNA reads TGTGCCAGCAGCTTAGACGGGCAGGGGGGTGGCTACACCTTC.

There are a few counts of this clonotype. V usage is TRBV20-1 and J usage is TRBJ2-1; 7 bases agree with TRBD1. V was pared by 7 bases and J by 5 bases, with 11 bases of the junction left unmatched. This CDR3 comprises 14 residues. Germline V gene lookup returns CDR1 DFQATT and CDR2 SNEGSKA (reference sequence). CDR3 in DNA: TGCAGTGTAATAGGGGGCGGGCTGCACAATGAGCAGTTCTTC. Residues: CSVIGGGLHNEQFF.